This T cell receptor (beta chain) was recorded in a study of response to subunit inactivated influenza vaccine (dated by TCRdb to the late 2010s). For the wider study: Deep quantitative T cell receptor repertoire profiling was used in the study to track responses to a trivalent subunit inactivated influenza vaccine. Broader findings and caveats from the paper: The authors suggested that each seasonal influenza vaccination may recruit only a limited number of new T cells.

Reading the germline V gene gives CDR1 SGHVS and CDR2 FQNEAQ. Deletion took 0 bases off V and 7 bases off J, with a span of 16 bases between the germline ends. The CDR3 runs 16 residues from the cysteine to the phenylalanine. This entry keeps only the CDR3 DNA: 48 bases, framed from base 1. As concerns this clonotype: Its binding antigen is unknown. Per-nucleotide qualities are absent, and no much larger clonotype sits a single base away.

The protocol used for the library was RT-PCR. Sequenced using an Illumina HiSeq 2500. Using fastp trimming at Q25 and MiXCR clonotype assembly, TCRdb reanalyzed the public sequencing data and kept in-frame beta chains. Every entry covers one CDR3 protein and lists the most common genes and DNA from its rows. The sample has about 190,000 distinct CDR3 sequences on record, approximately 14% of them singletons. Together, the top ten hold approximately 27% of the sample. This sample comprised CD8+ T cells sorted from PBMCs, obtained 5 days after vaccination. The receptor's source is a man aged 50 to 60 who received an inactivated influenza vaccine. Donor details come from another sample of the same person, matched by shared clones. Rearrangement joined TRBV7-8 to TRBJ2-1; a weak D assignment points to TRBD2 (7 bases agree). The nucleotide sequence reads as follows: TGTGCCAGCAGCTTAGCGCTTTGGGGGGGCATAAATGAGCAGTTCTTC. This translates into CASSLALWGGINEQFF.